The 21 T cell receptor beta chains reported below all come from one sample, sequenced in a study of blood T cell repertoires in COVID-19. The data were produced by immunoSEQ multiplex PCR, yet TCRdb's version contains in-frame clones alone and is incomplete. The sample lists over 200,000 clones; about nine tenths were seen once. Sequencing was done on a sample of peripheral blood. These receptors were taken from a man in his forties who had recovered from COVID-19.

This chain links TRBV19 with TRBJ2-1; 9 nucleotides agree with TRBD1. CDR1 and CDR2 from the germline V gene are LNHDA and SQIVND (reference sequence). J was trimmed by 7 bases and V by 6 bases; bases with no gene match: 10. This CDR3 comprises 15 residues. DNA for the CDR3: TGTGCCAGTAGGGCAACAGGGGGCGCGGGGAATGAGCAGTTCTTC. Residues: CASRATGGAGNEQFF.

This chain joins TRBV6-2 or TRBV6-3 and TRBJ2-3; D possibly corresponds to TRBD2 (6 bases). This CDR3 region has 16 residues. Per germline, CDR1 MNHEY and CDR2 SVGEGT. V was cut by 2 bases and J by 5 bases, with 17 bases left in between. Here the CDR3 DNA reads TGTGCCAGCAGTTACGCGACTAGAAGAAGATTAGATACGCAGTATTTT. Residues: CASSYATRRRLDTQYF.

CDR3 loop: CASSQDSRRQGEETQYF. CDR3 DNA: TGCGCCAGCAGCCAAGATTCTAGGAGACAGGGAGAAGAGACCCAGTACTTC. The rearrangement links TRBV4-3 to TRBJ2-5, with 7 nucleotides matching TRBD1. The CDR3 extends over 17 amino acids. Germline lookup yields CDR1 LGHNA and CDR2 YSLEER. V shed 0 bases and J 3 bases; nucleotides not matched to a gene: 10.

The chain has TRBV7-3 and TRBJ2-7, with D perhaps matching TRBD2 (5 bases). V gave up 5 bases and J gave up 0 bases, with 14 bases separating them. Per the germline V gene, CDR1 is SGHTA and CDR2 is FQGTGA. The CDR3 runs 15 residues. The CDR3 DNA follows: TGTGCCAGCAGCCGTGAGGCGGGTAGCTCCTACGAGCAGTACTTC. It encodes CASSREAGSSYEQYF. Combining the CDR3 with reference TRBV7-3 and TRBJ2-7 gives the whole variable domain GAGVSQTPSNKVTEKGKYVELRCDPISGHTALYWYRQSLGQGPEFLIYFQGTGAADDSGLPNDRFFAVRPEGSVSTLKIQRTERGDSAVYLCASSREAGSSYEQYFGPGTRLTVT.

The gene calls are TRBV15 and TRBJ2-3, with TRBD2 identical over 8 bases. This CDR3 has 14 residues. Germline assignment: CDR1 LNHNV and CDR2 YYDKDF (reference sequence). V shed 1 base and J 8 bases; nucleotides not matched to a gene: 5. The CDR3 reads CATSRARGAPTQYF. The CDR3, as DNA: TGTGCCACCAGCAGAGCGCGGGGGGCTCCTACGCAGTATTTT.

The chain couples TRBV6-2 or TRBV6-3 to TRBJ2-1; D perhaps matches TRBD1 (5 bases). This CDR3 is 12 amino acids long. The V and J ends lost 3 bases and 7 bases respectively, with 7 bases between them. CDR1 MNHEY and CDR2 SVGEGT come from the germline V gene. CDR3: CASSYKGNEQFF. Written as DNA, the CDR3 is TGTGCCAGCAGTTATAAGGGGAATGAGCAGTTCTTC.

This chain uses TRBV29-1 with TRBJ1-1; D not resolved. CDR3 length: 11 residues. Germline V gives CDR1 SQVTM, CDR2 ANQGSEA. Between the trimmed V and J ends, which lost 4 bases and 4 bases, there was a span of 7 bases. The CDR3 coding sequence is TGCAGCGTTGGGCTTGTCACTGAAGCTTTCTTT. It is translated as CSVGLVTEAFF.

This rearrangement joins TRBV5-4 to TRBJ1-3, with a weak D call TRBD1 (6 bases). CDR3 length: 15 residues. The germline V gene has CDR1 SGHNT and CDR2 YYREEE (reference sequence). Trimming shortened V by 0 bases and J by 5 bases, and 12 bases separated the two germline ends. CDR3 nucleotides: TGTGCCAGCAGCTTGGCAGGGGTTGGTAGAAACACCATATATTTT. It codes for CASSLAGVGRNTIYF.

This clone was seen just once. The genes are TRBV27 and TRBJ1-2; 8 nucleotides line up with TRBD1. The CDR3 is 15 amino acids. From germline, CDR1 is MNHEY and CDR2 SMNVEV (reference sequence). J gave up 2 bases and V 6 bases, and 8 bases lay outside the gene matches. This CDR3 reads CASRQDRGRNYGYTF. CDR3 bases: TGTGCCAGCAGACAAGACAGGGGACGCAACTATGGCTACACCTTC.

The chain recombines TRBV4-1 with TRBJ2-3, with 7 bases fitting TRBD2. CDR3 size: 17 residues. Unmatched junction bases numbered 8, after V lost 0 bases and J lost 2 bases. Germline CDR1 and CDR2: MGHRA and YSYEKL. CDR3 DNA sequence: TGCGCCAGCAGCCAAGAAGGACGGGGGGTCCTCACAGATACGCAGTATTTT. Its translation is CASSQEGRGVLTDTQYF.

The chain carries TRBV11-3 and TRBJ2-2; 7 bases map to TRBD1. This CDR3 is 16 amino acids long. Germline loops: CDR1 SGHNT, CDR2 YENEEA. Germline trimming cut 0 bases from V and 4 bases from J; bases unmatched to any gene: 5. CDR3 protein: CASSLDLAGGTGELFF. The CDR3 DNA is TGTGCCAGCAGCTTAGATCTGGCAGGGGGCACCGGGGAGCTGTTTTTT.

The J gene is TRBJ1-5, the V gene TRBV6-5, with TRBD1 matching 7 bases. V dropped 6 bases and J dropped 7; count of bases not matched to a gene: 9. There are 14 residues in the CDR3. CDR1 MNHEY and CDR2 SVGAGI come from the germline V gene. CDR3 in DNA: TGTGCCAGCAGCACGACAGGGTACCGGCAGCCCCAGCATTTT. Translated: CASSTTGYRQPQHF.

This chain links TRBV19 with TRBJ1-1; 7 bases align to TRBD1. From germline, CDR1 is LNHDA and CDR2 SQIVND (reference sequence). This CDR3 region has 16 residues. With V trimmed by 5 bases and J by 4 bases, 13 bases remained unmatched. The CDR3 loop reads CASSAPTGKVATEAFF. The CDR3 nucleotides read TGTGCCAGTAGTGCACCGACAGGGAAGGTGGCCACTGAAGCTTTCTTT.

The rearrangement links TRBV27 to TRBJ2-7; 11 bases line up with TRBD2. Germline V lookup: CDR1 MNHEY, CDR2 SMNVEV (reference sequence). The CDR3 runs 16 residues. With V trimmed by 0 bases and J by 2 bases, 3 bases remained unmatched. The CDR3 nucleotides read TGTGCCAGCAGTTTATCGGGACTAGCGGCGACCTACGAGCAGTACTTC. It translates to CASSLSGLAATYEQYF.

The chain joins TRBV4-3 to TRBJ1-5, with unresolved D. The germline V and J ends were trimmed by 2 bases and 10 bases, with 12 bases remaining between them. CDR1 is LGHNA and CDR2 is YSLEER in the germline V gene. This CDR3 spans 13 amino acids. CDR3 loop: CASSQFTGGPQHF. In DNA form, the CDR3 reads TGCGCCAGCAGCCAATTTACGGGAGGCCCCCAGCATTTT.

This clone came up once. The CDR3 nucleotides read TGTGCCAGCAGCTCCCTGGGACAGGCAAAGACCTACGAGCAGTACTTC. Its translation: CASSSLGQAKTYEQYF. V usage is TRBV7-9 and J usage is TRBJ2-7, with 8 bases lining up with TRBD1. This CDR3 has 16 amino acids. The V segment lost 4 bases and the J segment 2 bases; nucleotides outside the gene matches: 10. CDR1 SEHNR and CDR2 FQNEAQ come from the germline V gene (reference sequence).

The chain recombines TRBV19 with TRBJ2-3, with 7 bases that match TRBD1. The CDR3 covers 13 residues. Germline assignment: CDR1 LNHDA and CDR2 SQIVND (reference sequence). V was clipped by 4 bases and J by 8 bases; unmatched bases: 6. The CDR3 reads CASSSERQGTQYF. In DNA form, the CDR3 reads TGTGCCAGTAGTAGCGAGCGACAGGGTACGCAGTATTTT.

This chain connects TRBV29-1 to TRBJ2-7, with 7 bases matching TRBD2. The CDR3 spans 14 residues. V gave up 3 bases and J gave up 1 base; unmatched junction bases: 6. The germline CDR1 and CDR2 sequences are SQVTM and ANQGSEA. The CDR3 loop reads CSVDPGEGSYEQYF. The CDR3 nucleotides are TGCAGCGTTGACCCGGGGGAGGGATCCTACGAGCAGTACTTC.

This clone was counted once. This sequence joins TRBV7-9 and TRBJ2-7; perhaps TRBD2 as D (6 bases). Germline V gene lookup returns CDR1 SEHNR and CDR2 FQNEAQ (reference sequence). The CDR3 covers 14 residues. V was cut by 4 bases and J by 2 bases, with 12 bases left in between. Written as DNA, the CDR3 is TGTGCCAGCAGCTACCTTGGAGGGGCCTACGAGCAGTACTTC. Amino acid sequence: CASSYLGGAYEQYF.

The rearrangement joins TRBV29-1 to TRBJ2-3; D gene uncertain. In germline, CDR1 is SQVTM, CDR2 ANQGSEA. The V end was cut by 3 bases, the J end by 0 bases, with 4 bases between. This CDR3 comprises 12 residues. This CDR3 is CSVDASTDTQYF. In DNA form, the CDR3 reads TGCAGCGTTGATGCGAGCACAGATACGCAGTATTTT.

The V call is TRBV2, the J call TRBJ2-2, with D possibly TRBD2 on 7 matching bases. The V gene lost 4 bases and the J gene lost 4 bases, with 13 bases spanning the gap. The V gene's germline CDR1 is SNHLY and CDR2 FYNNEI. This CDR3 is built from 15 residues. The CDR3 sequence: CASSVSGGGTGELFF. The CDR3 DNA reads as TGTGCCAGCAGTGTTTCGGGGGGCGGCACCGGGGAGCTGTTTTTT. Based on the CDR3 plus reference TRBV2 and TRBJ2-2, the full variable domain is EPEVTQTPSHQVTQMGQEVILRCVPISNHLYFYWYRQILGQKVEFLVSFYNNEISEKSEIFDDQFSVERPDGSNFTLKIRSTKLEDSAMYFCASSVSGGGTGELFFGEGSRLTVL.